This is a list of T cell receptor beta chains from one sample in a study of T cells in Graves' hyperthyroidism and ophthalmopathy. MiXCR was run by TCRdb on the multiplex PCR reads, yielding one entry per CDR3 protein. There are roughly 520,000 distinct CDR3 sequences in the sample; roughly a quarter occur only once, and about 10% lies in the top ten. Source material: blood. Every receptor here comes from a woman in her twenties or thirties with Graves' ophthalmopathy. Each CDR3 is given with its conserved first and last residue. D genes are given only for firm matches. Clone size appears in some rows only: once, few, many, or a class for an expanded clone.

NA	NA	TRBV6-1	TRBJ1-3	CASRNQPGPMVAGNTIYF	TGTGCCAGCAGGAACCAACCTGGACCGATGGTAGCTGGAAACACCATATATTTT
NA	TRBD1	TRBV7-9	TRBJ1-1	CASSLASGGVTEAFF	TGTGCCAGCAGCTTAGCATCAGGGGGGGTCACTGAAGCTTTCTTT
few	NA	TRBV6-1	TRBJ1-5	CASSAREGAGHF	TGTGCCAGCAGTGCCCGAGAGGGAGCTGGACATTTT
many	NA	TRBV6-2/TRBV6-3	TRBJ2-5	CASTNGRLETQYF	TGTGCCAGCACCAATGGCAGATTGGAGACCCAGTACTTC
many	TRBD1	TRBV29-1	TRBJ2-2	CSVALFSGQYTGELFF	TGCAGCGTTGCACTTTTCTCGGGACAGTACACCGGGGAGCTGTTTTTT
NA	TRBD1	TRBV6-1	TRBJ1-5	CASSATTGGGQPQHF	TGTGCCAGCAGTGCGACGACAGGGGGAGGCCAGCCCCAGCATTTT
many	NA	TRBV7-8	TRBJ2-7	CASSLGAPNEQYF	TGTGCCAGCAGCTTAGGTGCTCCAAACGAGCAGTACTTC
few	NA	TRBV5-4	TRBJ1-2	CASSGRLDSYGYTF	TGTGCCAGCAGCGGAAGACTGGACAGCTATGGCTACACCTTC
NA	NA	TRBV7-9	TRBJ1-2	CASSSAGSLPRGYTF	TGTGCCAGCAGCTCCGCAGGGTCCCTTCCCCGTGGCTACACCTTC
NA	NA	TRBV3-1	TRBJ1-1	CASSRRVSNTEAFF	TGTGCCAGCAGCCGTCGGGTCAGCAACACTGAAGCTTTCTTT
many	NA	TRBV19	TRBJ1-5	CASMGRSNQPQHF	TGTGCCAGTATGGGAAGGAGCAATCAGCCCCAGCATTTT
NA	NA	TRBV12-3/TRBV12-4	TRBJ2-7	CASSFSRGGEQYF	TGTGCCAGCAGTTTTTCCAGGGGTGGCGAGCAGTACTTC
NA	TRBD1	TRBV19	TRBJ1-1	CASSNRGTGNTEAFF	TGTGCCAGTAGTAATCGCGGGACAGGGAACACTGAAGCTTTCTTT
many	TRBD1	TRBV2	TRBJ1-2	CASELDRVWGGYTF	TGTGCCAGCGAGCTCGACAGGGTTTGGGGTGGCTACACCTTC
many	NA	TRBV28	TRBJ2-7	CASSLSPNEQYF	TGTGCCAGCAGTCTCTCTCCCAACGAGCAGTACTTC
NA	TRBD2	TRBV28	TRBJ2-2	CASSFRLAGVSTGELFF	TGTGCCAGTAGTTTTAGACTAGCGGGAGTGAGCACCGGGGAGCTGTTTTTT
many	TRBD1	TRBV12-3/TRBV12-4	TRBJ2-7	CASSSYPGQGDYEQYF	TGTGCCAGCAGTTCCTATCCGGGACAGGGAGACTACGAGCAGTACTTC
NA	TRBD2	TRBV4-1	TRBJ2-7	CASSHPGLEVYEQYF	TGCGCCAGCAGCCACCCCGGACTAGAGGTCTACGAGCAGTACTTC
NA	NA	TRBV5-1	TRBJ2-5	CASSLVGEFQETQYF	TGCGCCAGCAGCTTGGTTGGGGAATTCCAAGAGACCCAGTACTTC
many	NA	TRBV20-1	TRBJ1-2	CSARDLSGAGYGYTF	TGCAGTGCTAGAGATCTATCCGGGGCTGGCTATGGCTACACCTTC
NA	TRBD1	TRBV7-2	TRBJ1-1	CASSLSGGAFF	TGTGCCAGCAGCTTATCAGGGGGGGCTTTCTTT
NA	NA	TRBV27	TRBJ1-2	CASSFQQGGGYTF	TGTGCCAGCAGTTTCCAACAGGGAGGAGGCTACACCTTC
once	NA	TRBV7-9	TRBJ2-5	CASSLRNGGLQETQYF	TGTGCCAGCAGCCTCCGTAACGGGGGACTCCAAGAGACCCAGTACTTC
many	NA	TRBV19	TRBJ2-7	CASSIAQGKGTYEQYF	TGTGCCAGTAGTATCGCGCAGGGGAAGGGGACCTACGAGCAGTACTTC
few	NA	TRBV9	TRBJ1-5	CASSVDGASNQPQHF	TGTGCCAGCAGCGTAGACGGGGCCAGCAATCAGCCCCAGCATTTT
many	TRBD1	TRBV6-5	TRBJ1-1	CASSPWTGRLDTEAFF	TGTGCCAGCAGCCCTTGGACAGGGAGGTTGGACACTGAAGCTTTCTTT
NA	NA	TRBV4-2	TRBJ2-4	CASSQDRGRDIQYF	TGTGCCAGCAGCCAAGATAGGGGGAGGGACATTCAGTACTTC
many	NA	TRBV2	TRBJ2-7	CASSAGVYEQYF	TGTGCCAGCAGTGCAGGGGTCTACGAGCAGTACTTC
many	TRBD2	TRBV27	TRBJ2-1	CASSWGGGILNEQFF	TGTGCCAGCAGTTGGGGCGGGGGGATACTCAATGAGCAGTTCTTC
few	TRBD1	TRBV12-3/TRBV12-4	TRBJ1-2	CASSSSGQGVYGYTF	TGTGCCAGCAGTTCCTCCGGACAGGGGGTGTATGGCTACACCTTC
few	NA	TRBV6-1	TRBJ2-2	CASRQRQVGAGELFF	TGTGCCAGCAGGCAAAGACAGGTTGGGGCCGGGGAGCTGTTTTTT
NA	NA	TRBV15	TRBJ1-1	CATSRTRGRVTEAFF	TGTGCCACCAGCAGAACACGGGGGCGGGTCACTGAAGCTTTCTTT
few	NA	TRBV6-2/TRBV6-3	TRBJ2-6	CASSPTVNSGVNVLTF	TGTGCCAGCAGTCCTACAGTGAACTCTGGGGTCAACGTCCTGACTTTC
few	NA	TRBV7-3	TRBJ2-2	CASSLSSGRNTGELFF	TGTGCCAGCAGCTTGAGCTCCGGGAGAAACACCGGGGAGCTGTTTTTT
NA	NA	TRBV27	TRBJ1-6	CASSFGPNSPLHF	TGTGCCAGCAGTTTCGGGCCAAATTCACCCCTCCACTTT
many	TRBD1	TRBV27	TRBJ2-5	CASSFHAQGAKTQYF	TGTGCCAGCAGTTTCCACGCACAGGGGGCAAAGACCCAGTACTTC
many	TRBD1	TRBV25-1	TRBJ1-2	CASSRRQGKNYGYTF	TGTGCCAGCAGCCGCCGACAGGGGAAAAACTATGGCTACACCTTC
many	NA	TRBV7-9	TRBJ1-1	CASSLLPMNTEAFF	TGTGCCAGCAGCTTATTACCAATGAACACTGAAGCTTTCTTT
many	TRBD1	TRBV20-1	TRBJ1-2	CSAPTRDRGGYTF	TGCAGTGCACCTACCCGGGACAGGGGTGGCTACACCTTC
many	NA	TRBV7-9	TRBJ1-1	CASSSRATNTEAFF	TGTGCCAGCAGCTCACGGGCCACGAACACTGAAGCTTTCTTT
many	NA	TRBV30	TRBJ1-2	CAWSARYGYTF	TGTGCCTGGAGTGCAAGATATGGCTACACCTTC
once	NA	TRBV27	TRBJ1-1	CASSLSGGPLNTEAFF	TGTGCCAGCAGTTTATCGGGGGGACCCTTGAACACTGAAGCTTTCTTT
many	NA	TRBV12-3/TRBV12-4	TRBJ1-1	CASSFQLNTEAFF	TGTGCCAGCAGTTTTCAGCTGAACACTGAAGCTTTCTTT
NA	NA	TRBV29-1	TRBJ1-2	CSVERTNGYTF	TGCAGCGTTGAAAGGACGAACGGCTACACCTTC
once	TRBD2	TRBV20-1	TRBJ2-7	CSAFRAGRARDEQYF	TGCAGTGCTTTCCGAGCCGGGAGGGCCAGGGACGAGCAGTACTTC
NA	NA	TRBV28	TRBJ1-3	CASSKPPGHSGNTIYF	TGTGCCAGCAGTAAACCTCCGGGTCACTCTGGAAACACCATATATTTT
NA	NA	TRBV20-1	TRBJ2-5	CSARDPGQGSETQYF	TGCAGTGCTAGAGATCCCGGGCAGGGGAGCGAGACCCAGTACTTC
NA	NA	TRBV6-2/TRBV6-3	TRBJ2-5	CASSLHRVWSQYF	TGTGCCAGCAGCCTCCACAGGGTGTGGTCCCAGTACTTC
NA	NA	TRBV20-1	TRBJ2-7	CSARDRGLEQYF	TGCAGTGCTAGAGACAGGGGACTCGAGCAGTACTTC
many	NA	TRBV4-3	TRBJ1-5	CASSQGTVTSNQPQHF	TGCGCCAGCAGCCAAGGTACAGTTACAAGCAATCAGCCCCAGCATTTT